Listed here are 32 T cell receptor beta chains from one sample, sequenced in a study of OX40 agonist ivuxolimab in advanced cancers. Sequencing used immunoSEQ multiplex PCR; TCRdb keeps in-frame clones, though not all of them. Here the sample spans more than 65,000 clones, around four fifths being singletons. The starting material was CD4+ or CD8+ T cells sorted from blood, obtained in a trial of the OX40 agonist ivuxolimab. These receptor sequences come from an adult with an advanced solid tumor such as melanoma, head and neck, liver or kidney cancer.

This chain links TRBV29-1 with TRBJ2-2; 9 positions match TRBD1. Germline trimming cut 6 bases from V and 5 bases from J; bases unmatched to any gene: 1. CDR1 and CDR2 (germline): SQVTM, ANQGSEA. The CDR3 covers 12 residues. The CDR3, as DNA: TGCAGCGTGACAGGGGGAACCGGGGAGCTGTTTTTT. It yields the protein CSVTGGTGELFF.

In this sample, this clone turned up once. The genes are TRBV2 and TRBJ2-5, with 11 bases lining up with TRBD2. Per germline, CDR1 SNHLY and CDR2 FYNNEI. The CDR3 spans 15 residues. J gave up 5 bases and V 3 bases, and 5 bases lay outside the gene matches. The CDR3 bases are TGTGCCAGCAGTGAGTTAGCGGGGGGGCCGGAGACCCAGTACTTC. Protein: CASSELAGGPETQYF.

The chain links TRBV29-1 to TRBJ2-1; a possible D gene is TRBD1 (6 bases). This CDR3 is built from 14 residues. CDR1 is SQVTM and CDR2 is ANQGSEA in the germline V gene. V lost 5 bases, J lost 6 bases, and 17 bases lay in between. CDR3 nucleotides: TGCAGCGTTCCTGGGACACCACCTACCAATGAGCAGTTCTTC. It is translated as CSVPGTPPTNEQFF.

The rearrangement links TRBV18 to TRBJ2-3; D might be TRBD1 or TRBD2, each matching 5 bases. CDR3 length: 20 amino acids. Germline V lookup: CDR1 KGHSH, CDR2 LQKENI. The germline V and J ends were trimmed by 0 bases and 1 base, with 23 bases remaining between them. The CDR3 nucleotides read TGTGCCAGCTCACCACCGTCAATTGGGGCTGGGGACGTTGGCACAGATACGCAGTATTTT. Its protein product is CASSPPSIGAGDVGTDTQYF.

The J gene is TRBJ2-3, the V gene TRBV5-1; TRBD1 aligns across 8 bases. This CDR3 has 15 residues. The V gene end was trimmed by 4 bases and the J gene end by 4 bases; junction bases not matched to a gene: 8. CDR1 is SGHRS and CDR2 is YFSETQ in the germline V gene. As DNA, the CDR3 is TGCGCCAGCAGCCCCCAGGGGGCTGAGGCAGATACGCAGTATTTT. Translated: CASSPQGAEADTQYF.

This clone has a single count. V and J are TRBV7-9 and TRBJ2-2; D unclear. CDR1 is SEHNR, CDR2 FQNEAQ, per germline (reference sequence). The V end was cut by 7 bases, the J end by 6 bases, with 9 bases between. This CDR3 comprises 12 residues. The DNA for the CDR3 is TGTGCCAGCAACTTGGTCCCCGGGGAGCTGTTTTTT. It codes for CASNLVPGELFF.

The chain couples TRBV5-1 to TRBJ2-3; D perhaps matches TRBD2 (6 bases). This CDR3 is 15 amino acids long. Trimming pared 7 bases from V and 3 bases from J, leaving 18 bases between. CDR1 and CDR2 from the germline V gene are SGHRS and YFSETQ. CDR3 in amino acids: CASAPGWGVTDTQYF. CDR3 DNA: TGCGCCAGCGCCCCGGGGTGGGGGGTGACAGATACGCAGTATTTT.

The V and J genes are TRBV7-9 and TRBJ1-1; D gene uncertain. V gave up 5 bases and J gave up 10 bases, with 14 bases separating them. This CDR3 contains 12 residues. Germline CDR1 SEHNR, CDR2 FQNEAQ (reference sequence). The CDR3 spells CASSPQGRGAFF. The CDR3 nucleotides read TGTGCCAGCAGCCCTCAAGGACGGGGAGCTTTCTTT.

This clone turned up a few times. The chain has TRBV28 and TRBJ2-7; 8 nucleotides match TRBD1. J gave up 5 bases and V 5 bases, and 5 bases lay outside the gene matches. Germline assignment: CDR1 MDHEN and CDR2 SYDVKM. CDR3 size: 13 residues. The CDR3 DNA is TGTGCCAGCAGTCGGACAGGGAACCACGAGCAGTACTTC. Amino acid sequence: CASSRTGNHEQYF.

The chain recombines TRBV7-8 with TRBJ1-6, with TRBD1 identical over 8 bases. Unmatched junction bases numbered 9, after V lost 5 bases and J lost 12 bases. The germline CDR1 and CDR2 sequences are SGHVS and FQNEAQ. The CDR3 is made up of 14 amino acids. CDR3 in amino acids: CASSLSDRAGPLHF. CDR3 sequence (DNA): TGTGCCAGCAGCCTATCGGACAGGGCTGGACCCCTCCACTTT. The entire variable domain, with the rest obtained from reference TRBV7-8 and TRBJ1-6, is as follows: GAGVSQSPRYKVAKRGQDVALRCDPISGHVSLFWYQQALGQGPEFLTYFQNEAQLDKSGLPSDRFFAERPEGSVSTLKIQRTQQEDSAVYLCASSLSDRAGPLHFGNGTRLTVT.

J is TRBJ2-5 and V is TRBV7-6; maybe TRBD2 (5 bases). The CDR3 covers 14 residues. V dropped 2 bases and J dropped 1 base, with 8 bases sitting between them. Per the germline V gene, CDR1 is SGHVS and CDR2 is FNYEAQ. The CDR3 reads CASSLRGLQETQYF. Written as DNA, the CDR3 is TGTGCCAGCAGCTTAAGAGGGCTCCAAGAGACCCAGTACTTC.

In this sample, this clone turned up a few times. V gene TRBV5-6 combines with J gene TRBJ2-5; 7 nucleotides agree with TRBD1. The J segment lost 4 bases and the V segment lost 4 bases, leaving 7 bases of the junction unmatched. The germline gives CDR1 SGHDT, CDR2 YYEEEE. The CDR3 is 14 amino acids. CDR3 nucleotide sequence: TGTGCCAGCAGCCTCAGGGGGTTTCGAGAGACCCAGTACTTC. Translation gives CASSLRGFRETQYF.

The chain is built from TRBV7-2 and TRBJ2-7; tentative D call: TRBD2 (6 bases). V was clipped by 0 bases and J by 0 bases, with 15 bases between them. The CDR3 length is 17 residues. Germline assignment: CDR1 SGHTA and CDR2 FQGNSA. The CDR3 nucleotides read TGTGCCAGCAGCTTAGCGCTGGGGGGTATAGGCTCCTACGAGCAGTACTTC. Amino acid sequence: CASSLALGGIGSYEQYF.

V usage is TRBV27 and J usage is TRBJ2-1; tentatively, D is TRBD1 (5 bases). This CDR3 is built from 13 residues. From germline, CDR1 is MNHEY and CDR2 SMNVEV (reference sequence). The V end was cut by 8 bases, the J end by 3 bases, with 11 bases between. As DNA, the CDR3 is TGTGCCAGCTGGCATCAGGGCTACAATGAGCAGTTCTTC. Translated: CASWHQGYNEQFF.

This clone was seen once. The chain has TRBV19 and TRBJ2-7; D is unclear. There are 13 residues in the CDR3. The ends were cut back, 4 bases at V and 2 bases at J, with 9 bases in the middle. CDR1 is LNHDA and CDR2 is SQIVND in the germline V gene (reference sequence). CDR3 loop: CASSNSAAYEQYF. CDR3 sequence (DNA): TGTGCCAGTAGTAACTCCGCTGCCTACGAGCAGTACTTC.

This clone is a singleton in its sample. J is TRBJ1-1 and V is TRBV7-9; the D gene is possibly TRBD1 (6 bases). Trimming pared 3 bases from V and 1 base from J, leaving 9 bases between. Germline V gene lookup returns CDR1 SEHNR and CDR2 FQNEAQ (reference sequence). This CDR3 region has 14 residues. The CDR3 DNA is TGTGCCAGCAGCTTGAAGGGGGGGAACACTGAAGCTTTCTTT. Protein sequence: CASSLKGGNTEAFF.

The V and J genes are TRBV28 and TRBJ1-5; D remains ambiguous. The germline V and J ends were trimmed by 2 bases and 7 bases, with 6 bases remaining between them. The CDR3 spans 12 residues. Per the germline V gene, CDR1 is MDHEN and CDR2 is SYDVKM. The CDR3 spells CASSLLSQPQHF. The CDR3 coding sequence is TGTGCCAGCAGTTTACTTAGCCAGCCCCAGCATTTT.

The V gene is TRBV5-6, the J gene TRBJ2-3; unclear D gene. There are 13 residues in the CDR3. Looked up from germline, CDR1 is SGHDT and CDR2 is YYEEEE. V was shortened by 1 base and J by 3 bases, with 6 bases between the two germline ends. The CDR3 DNA follows: TGTGCCAGCAGCTTGTTGCAGACAGATACGCAGTATTTT. Translated: CASSLLQTDTQYF.

This chain uses TRBV30 with TRBJ2-1; perhaps TRBD2 as D (5 bases). This CDR3 has 18 amino acids. CDR1 is GTSNPN, CDR2 SVGIG, per germline (reference sequence). V was cut by 1 base and J by 1 base, with 20 bases left in between. The CDR3 loop reads CAWSGLVGEVGSYNEQFF. The CDR3, as DNA: TGTGCCTGGAGTGGTCTGGTGGGAGAGGTTGGTTCCTACAATGAGCAGTTCTTC.

CDR3 nucleotide sequence: TGTGCCAGCAGCCAAGACTATGGCTACACCTTC. Encoded protein: CASSQDYGYTF. The rearrangement links TRBV7-8 to TRBJ1-2; D gene unclear. Germline-derived CDR1 and CDR2 are SGHVS and FQNEAQ. The CDR3 extends over 11 amino acids. V lost 5 bases to trimming and J lost 3 bases, with 4 bases between them.

In its sample, this clone was seen a few times. V usage is TRBV5-8 and J usage is TRBJ1-6; TRBD1 might be the D (6 bases). V was clipped by 0 bases and J by 14 bases, with 12 bases between them. Germline V gene sequence: CDR1 SGHTS, CDR2 YDEGEE. The CDR3 loop spans 13 amino acids. The CDR3: CASSLEQGRTLHF. The CDR3 nucleotides read TGTGCCAGCAGCTTGGAACAGGGTCGGACCCTCCACTTT.

The chain uses TRBV28 and TRBJ2-5; 8 positions agree with TRBD2. The V gene's germline CDR1 is MDHEN and CDR2 SYDVKM. CDR3 length: 14 amino acids. J lost 7 bases, V lost 5 bases, and 9 bases had no gene match. DNA of the CDR3: TGTGCCAGCAGTACCTCCGCGGGGGGTGGGACCCAGTACTTC. Translated: CASSTSAGGGTQYF. The full variable domain, with the rest looked up from reference TRBV28 and TRBJ2-5, is DVKVTQSSRYLVKRTGEKVFLECVQDMDHENMFWYRQDPGLGLRLIYFSYDVKMKEKGDIPEGYSVSREKKERFSLILESASTNQTSMYLCASSTSAGGGTQYFGPGTRLLVL.

This chain uses TRBV7-2 with TRBJ1-6; perhaps TRBD1 as D (6 bases). The germline gives CDR1 SGHTA, CDR2 FQGNSA. The CDR3 has 15 amino acids. The ends were cut back, 8 bases at V and 9 bases at J, with 20 bases in the middle. CDR3: CASPRGGRHGSPLHF. CDR3 in DNA: TGTGCCAGCCCCCGTGGGGGGCGGCACGGTTCACCCCTCCACTTT.

V and J are TRBV5-4 and TRBJ1-6, with D possibly TRBD1 on 5 matching bases. The V gene's germline CDR1 is SGHNT and CDR2 YYREEE (reference sequence). V lost 1 base, J lost 13 bases, and 18 bases lay in between. The CDR3 covers 15 residues. Here the CDR3 reads CASSLSDTGVRPLHF. The CDR3 DNA reads as TGTGCCAGCAGCTTGTCGGACACGGGAGTGAGGCCCCTCCACTTT.

This chain links TRBV18 with TRBJ2-1, with 9 positions matching TRBD2. Unmatched junction bases numbered 7, after V lost 6 bases and J lost 4 bases. Germline assignment: CDR1 KGHSH and CDR2 LQKENI. The CDR3 extends over 15 amino acids. The CDR3 sequence: CASSKNSGSYNEQFF. CDR3 nucleotide sequence: TGTGCCAGCTCGAAGAATAGCGGGAGTTACAATGAGCAGTTCTTC.

V is TRBV7-2 and J is TRBJ2-5; TRBD2 agrees at 9 bases. Unmatched junction bases numbered 6, after V lost 5 bases and J lost 5 bases. The CDR3 is 14 amino acids. Germline lookup yields CDR1 SGHTA and CDR2 FQGNSA. The DNA for the CDR3 is TGTGCCAGCAGCCAACTTAGCGGGGGTGAGACCCAGTACTTC. It is translated as CASSQLSGGETQYF. The full variable domain, rest sourced from reference TRBV7-2 and TRBJ2-5, is GAGVSQSPSNKVTEKGKDVELRCDPISGHTALYWYRQSLGQGLEFLIYFQGNSAPDKSGLPSDRFSAERTGGSVSTLTIQRTQQEDSAVYLCASSQLSGGETQYFGPGTRLLVL.

The CDR3 DNA reads as TGTGCCAGCAACCCTTCAGGCTCCTACAATGAGCAGTTCTTC. Encoded protein: CASNPSGSYNEQFF. V usage is TRBV5-4 and J usage is TRBJ2-1; unclear D gene. Germline CDR1 reads SGHNT; CDR2 reads YYREEE (reference sequence). The CDR3 contains 14 residues. Trimming left V 6 bases short and J 0 bases short, with 10 bases between.

The chain couples TRBV15 to TRBJ1-4; no clear D gene. The CDR3 contains 15 residues. V was cut by 0 bases and J by 6 bases, with 11 bases left in between. In germline, CDR1 is LNHNV, CDR2 YYDKDF (reference sequence). The CDR3 reads CATSRDRSDHEKLFF. In DNA, the CDR3 is TGTGCCACCAGCAGAGATCGAAGCGACCATGAAAAACTGTTTTTT.

The chain joins TRBV7-8 to TRBJ2-1; maybe TRBD1 (6 bases). The CDR3 runs to 15 residues. In germline, CDR1 is SGHVS, CDR2 FQNEAQ. V was clipped by 7 bases and J by 5 bases, with 18 bases between them. The CDR3 sequence: CASTTATTGNNEQFF. As DNA, the CDR3 is TGTGCCAGCACGACCGCAACGACAGGTAACAATGAGCAGTTCTTC.

V and J are TRBV29-1 and TRBJ2-3; D could derive from TRBD1 or TRBD2 (5 bases each). This CDR3 is 19 amino acids long. V lost 3 bases, J lost 0 bases, and 25 bases lay in between. CDR1 is SQVTM, CDR2 ANQGSEA, per germline. The CDR3 region is CSVDGGRGVLGSSTDTQYF. The CDR3 coding sequence is TGCAGCGTTGATGGGGGTAGGGGTGTATTAGGGTCTAGCACAGATACGCAGTATTTT.

V gene TRBV9 combines with J gene TRBJ2-1; the match to TRBD2 covers 11 bases. This CDR3 has 16 amino acids. Germline trimming cut 3 bases from V and 8 bases from J; bases unmatched to any gene: 10. Germline values: CDR1 SGDLS, CDR2 YYNGEE. CDR3 in amino acids: CASSGSGRAAWYEQFF. CDR3 coding DNA: TGTGCCAGCAGCGGTAGCGGGAGGGCCGCGTGGTATGAGCAGTTCTTC.

The chain is built from TRBV6-5 and TRBJ2-7, with no clear D. Germline CDR1 is MNHEY and CDR2 is SVGAGI. The CDR3 runs to 15 residues. V shed 5 bases and J shed 0 bases, with 14 bases lying between them. The CDR3 region is CASSTRQSSSYEQYF. CDR3 DNA: TGTGCCAGCAGTACCCGGCAATCGAGCTCCTACGAGCAGTACTTC.